These 3 T cell receptor beta chains were sequenced from one sample in a study of cytomegalovirus exposure and HLA in healthy donors. 13 Jbeta primers and 60 Vbeta primers were used for the PCR. The protocol was immunoSEQ multiplex PCR, while the TCRdb copy is restricted to in-frame clones and leaves out a portion. This table holds about 150,000 clones, about three quarters found once. Source material: PBMCs. These receptor sequences come from a female donor in good health and CMV-seropositive.

The J gene is TRBJ2-1, the V gene TRBV2, with TRBD1 matching over 9 bases. Germline V lookup: CDR1 SNHLY, CDR2 FYNNEI. The junction had 8 bases not matched to a gene; V was cut back by 7 bases and J by 7 bases. CDR3 size: 14 residues. The CDR3 bases are TGTGCCAGCAAGGGGACAGGGAGTGAAAATGAGCAGTTCTTC. It codes for CASKGTGSENEQFF. The full variable domain, with the rest looked up from reference TRBV2 and TRBJ2-1, is EPEVTQTPSHQVTQMGQEVILRCVPISNHLYFYWYRQILGQKVEFLVSFYNNEISEKSEIFDDQFSVERPDGSNFTLKIRSTKLEDSAMYFCASKGTGSENEQFFGPGTRLTVL.

This clone has just a few counts. The chain employs TRBV29-1 and TRBJ1-2; D is perhaps TRBD1 (5 bases). Trimming cost V 1 base and J 4 bases, with 19 bases left between them. This CDR3 contains 16 residues. CDR1 is SQVTM, CDR2 ANQGSEA, per germline. As DNA, the CDR3 is TGCAGCGTTGAAGGGCAGGGTATTCTGATCGGCTATGGCTACACCTTC. Translation: CSVEGQGILIGYGYTF.

The CDR3 sequence is CAWRLFGGETQYF. CDR3 DNA: TGTGCCTGGAGGTTGTTTGGGGGGGAGACCCAGTACTTC. The chain links TRBV30 to TRBJ2-5; the D gene is possibly TRBD2 (6 bases). V was shortened by 3 bases and J by 5 bases, with 13 bases between the two germline ends. CDR1 is GTSNPN and CDR2 is SVGIG in the germline V gene (reference sequence). CDR3 length: 13 amino acids.